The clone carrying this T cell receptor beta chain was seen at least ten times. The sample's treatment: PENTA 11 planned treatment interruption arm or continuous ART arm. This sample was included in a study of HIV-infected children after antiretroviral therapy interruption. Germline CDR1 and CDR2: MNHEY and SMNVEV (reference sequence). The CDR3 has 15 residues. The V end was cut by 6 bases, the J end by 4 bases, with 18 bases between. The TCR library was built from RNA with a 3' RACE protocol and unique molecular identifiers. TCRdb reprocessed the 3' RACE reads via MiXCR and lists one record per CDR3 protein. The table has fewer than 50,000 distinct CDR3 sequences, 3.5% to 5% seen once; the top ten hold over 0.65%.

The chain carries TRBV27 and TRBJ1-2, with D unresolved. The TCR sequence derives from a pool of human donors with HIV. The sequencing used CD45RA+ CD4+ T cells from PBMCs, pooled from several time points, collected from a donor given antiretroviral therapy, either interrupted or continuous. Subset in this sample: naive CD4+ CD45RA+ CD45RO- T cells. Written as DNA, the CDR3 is TGTGCCAGCAGCCCTAAGTCGACTACTTTCTATGGCTACACCTTC. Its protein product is CASSPKSTTFYGYTF.